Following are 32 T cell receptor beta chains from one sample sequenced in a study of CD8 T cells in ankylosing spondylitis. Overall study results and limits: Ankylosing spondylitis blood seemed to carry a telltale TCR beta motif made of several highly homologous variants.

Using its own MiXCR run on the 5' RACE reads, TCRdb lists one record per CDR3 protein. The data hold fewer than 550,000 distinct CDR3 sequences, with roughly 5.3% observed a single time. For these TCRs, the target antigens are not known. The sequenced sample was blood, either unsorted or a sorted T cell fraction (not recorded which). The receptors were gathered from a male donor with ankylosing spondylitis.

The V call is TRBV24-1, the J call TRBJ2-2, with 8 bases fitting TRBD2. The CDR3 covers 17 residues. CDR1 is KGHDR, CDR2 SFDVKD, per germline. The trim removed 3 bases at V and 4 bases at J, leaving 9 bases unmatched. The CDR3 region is CATSDDSRGGSTGELFF. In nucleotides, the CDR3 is TGTGCCACCAGTGATGACTCGCGCGGGGGGTCCACCGGGGAGCTGTTTTTT.

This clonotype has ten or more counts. The CDR3 coding sequence is TGTGCCAGCTCCAGGGTTCCAGGGTACGCCGGGGAGCTGTTTTTT. Protein sequence: CASSRVPGYAGELFF. This rearrangement joins TRBV7-2 to TRBJ2-2, with D perhaps TRBD1 (5 bases). The germline V gene encodes CDR1 SGHTA and CDR2 FQGNSA. Trimming stripped 8 bases from V and 6 bases from J, with 19 bases between. The CDR3 runs to 15 residues.

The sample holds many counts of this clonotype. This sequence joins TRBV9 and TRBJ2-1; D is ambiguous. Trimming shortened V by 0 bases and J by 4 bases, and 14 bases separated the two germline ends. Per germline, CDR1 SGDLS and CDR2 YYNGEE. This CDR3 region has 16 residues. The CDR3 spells CASSVVGIAEYNEQFF. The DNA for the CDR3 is TGTGCCAGCAGCGTAGTGGGGATAGCTGAGTACAATGAGCAGTTCTTC. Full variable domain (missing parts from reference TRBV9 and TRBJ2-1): DSGVTQTPKHLITATGQRVTLRCSPRSGDLSVYWYQQSLDQGLQFLIQYYNGEERAKGNILERFSAQQFPDLHSELNLSSLELGDSALYFCASSVVGIAEYNEQFFGPGTRLTVL.

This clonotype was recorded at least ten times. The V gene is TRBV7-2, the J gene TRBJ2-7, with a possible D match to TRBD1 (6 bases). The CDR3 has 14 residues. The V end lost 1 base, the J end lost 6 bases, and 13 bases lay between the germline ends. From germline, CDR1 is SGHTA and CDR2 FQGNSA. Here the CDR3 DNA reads TGTGCCAGCAGCTTAGTAGTGACAGGAAGCGAGCAGTACTTC. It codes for CASSLVVTGSEQYF. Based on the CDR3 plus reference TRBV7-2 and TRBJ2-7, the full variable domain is GAGVSQSPSNKVTEKGKDVELRCDPISGHTALYWYRQSLGQGLEFLIYFQGNSAPDKSGLPSDRFSAERTGGSVSTLTIQRTQQEDSAVYLCASSLVVTGSEQYFGPGTRLTVT.

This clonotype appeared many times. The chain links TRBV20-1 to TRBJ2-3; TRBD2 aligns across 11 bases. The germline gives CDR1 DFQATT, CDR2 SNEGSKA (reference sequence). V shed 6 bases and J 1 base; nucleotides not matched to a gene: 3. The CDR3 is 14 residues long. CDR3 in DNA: TGCAGTGCCAGACTAGCGGGGCGCACAGATACGCAGTATTTT. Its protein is CSARLAGRTDTQYF.

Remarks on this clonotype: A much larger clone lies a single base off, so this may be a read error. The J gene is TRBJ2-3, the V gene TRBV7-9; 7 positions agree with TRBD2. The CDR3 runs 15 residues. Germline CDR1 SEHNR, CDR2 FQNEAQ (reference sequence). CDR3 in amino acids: CDSSLADASGDTQYF. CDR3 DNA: TGTGACAGCAGCTTAGCGGATGCTAGCGGAGATACGCAGTATTTT.

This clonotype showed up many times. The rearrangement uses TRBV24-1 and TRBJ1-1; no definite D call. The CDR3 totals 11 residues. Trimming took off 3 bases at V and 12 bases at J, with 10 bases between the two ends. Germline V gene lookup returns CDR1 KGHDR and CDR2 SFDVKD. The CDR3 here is CATSDRHWSFF. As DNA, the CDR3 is TGTGCCACCAGTGATCGCCATTGGTCTTTCTTT.

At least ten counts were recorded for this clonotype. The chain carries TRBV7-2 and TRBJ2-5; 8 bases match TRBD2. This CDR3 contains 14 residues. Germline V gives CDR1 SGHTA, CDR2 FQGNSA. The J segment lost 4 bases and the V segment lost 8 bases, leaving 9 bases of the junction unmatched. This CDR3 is CASRIGGAAETQYF. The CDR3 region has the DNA TGTGCCAGCCGAATCGGGGGGGCGGCAGAGACCCAGTACTTC.

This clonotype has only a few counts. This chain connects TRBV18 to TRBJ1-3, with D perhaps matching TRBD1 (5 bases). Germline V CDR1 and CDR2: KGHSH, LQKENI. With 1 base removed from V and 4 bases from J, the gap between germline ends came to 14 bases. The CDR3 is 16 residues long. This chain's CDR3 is CASSPLIAGTGNTIYF. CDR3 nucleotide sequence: TGTGCCAGCTCACCACTCATCGCCGGGACGGGAAACACCATATATTTT.

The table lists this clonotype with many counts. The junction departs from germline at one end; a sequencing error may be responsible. CDR3 DNA: TGTGCTAGCAGCCTCGCCGGGGGCGCGGGGACCCAGTACTTC. Amino acids: CASSLAGGAGTQYF. This chain joins TRBV7-7 and TRBJ2-5; perhaps D is TRBD1 or TRBD2 (6 bases each). Germline lookup yields CDR1 SSHAT and CDR2 FNYEAQ (reference sequence). CDR3 length equals 14 residues.

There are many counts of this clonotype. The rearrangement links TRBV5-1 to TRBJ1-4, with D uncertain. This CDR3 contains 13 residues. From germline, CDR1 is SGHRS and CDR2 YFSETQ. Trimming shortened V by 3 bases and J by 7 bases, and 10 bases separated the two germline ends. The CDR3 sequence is CASSSYSPEKLFF. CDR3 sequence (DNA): TGCGCCAGCAGCTCATACTCACCTGAAAAACTGTTTTTT.

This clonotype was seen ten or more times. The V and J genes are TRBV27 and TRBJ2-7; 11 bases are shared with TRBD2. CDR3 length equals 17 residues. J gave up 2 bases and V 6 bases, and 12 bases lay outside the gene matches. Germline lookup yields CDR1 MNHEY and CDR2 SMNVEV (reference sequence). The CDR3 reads CASRKLAGVLGPYEQYF. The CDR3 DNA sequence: TGTGCCAGCAGGAAACTAGCGGGAGTCCTCGGCCCCTACGAGCAGTACTTC.

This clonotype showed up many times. CDR3 bases: TGCAGTGCTAGAAAAGGGAGAGAAAAACTGTTTTTT. It codes for CSARKGREKLFF. J is TRBJ1-4 and V is TRBV20-1; D not certain. The CDR3 contains 12 residues. Germline loops: CDR1 DFQATT, CDR2 SNEGSKA (reference sequence). V was clipped by 2 bases and J by 8 bases, with 9 bases between them.

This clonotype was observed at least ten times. CDR3 sequence (DNA): TGTGCCAGCAGCTCACAGGGCAATCAGCCCCAGCATTTT. It is translated as CASSSQGNQPQHF. The chain recombines TRBV7-9 with TRBJ1-5; possibly TRBD1 for D (5 bases). The CDR3 runs to 13 residues. V was clipped by 4 bases and J by 2 bases, with 6 bases between them. CDR1 is SEHNR, CDR2 FQNEAQ, per germline (reference sequence).

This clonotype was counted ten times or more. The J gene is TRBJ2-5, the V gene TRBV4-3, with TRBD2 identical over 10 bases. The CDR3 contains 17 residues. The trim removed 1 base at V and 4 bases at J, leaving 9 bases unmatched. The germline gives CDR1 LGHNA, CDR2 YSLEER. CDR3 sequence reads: CASSQGPRASGRETQYF. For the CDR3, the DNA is TGCGCCAGCAGCCAAGGCCCACGGGCTAGCGGGAGAGAGACCCAGTACTTC.

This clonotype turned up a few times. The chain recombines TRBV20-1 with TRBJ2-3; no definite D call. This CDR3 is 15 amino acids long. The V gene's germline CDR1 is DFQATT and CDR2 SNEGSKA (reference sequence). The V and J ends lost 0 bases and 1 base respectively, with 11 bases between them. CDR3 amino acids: CSARDRRSGTDTQYF. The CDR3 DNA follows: TGCAGTGCTAGAGATCGAAGAAGCGGCACAGATACGCAGTATTTT.

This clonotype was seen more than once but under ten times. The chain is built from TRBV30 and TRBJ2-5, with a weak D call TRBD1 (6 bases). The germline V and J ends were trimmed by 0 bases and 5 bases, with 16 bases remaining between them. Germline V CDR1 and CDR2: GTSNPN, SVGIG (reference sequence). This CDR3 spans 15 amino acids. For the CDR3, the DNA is TGTGCCTGGAGTGTATTCCAGGGGACGACGGAGACCCAGTACTTC. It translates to CAWSVFQGTTETQYF. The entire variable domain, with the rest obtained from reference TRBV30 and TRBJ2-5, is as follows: SQTIHQWPATLVQPVGSPLSLECTVEGTSNPNLYWYRQAAGRGLQLLFYSVGIGQISSEVPQNLSASRPQDRQFILSSKKLLLSDSGFYLCAWSVFQGTTETQYFGPGTRLLVL.

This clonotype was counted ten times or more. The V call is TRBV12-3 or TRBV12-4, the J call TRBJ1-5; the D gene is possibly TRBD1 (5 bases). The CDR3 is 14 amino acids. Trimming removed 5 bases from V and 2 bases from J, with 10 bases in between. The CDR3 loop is CASSPRGRNQPQHF. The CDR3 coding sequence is TGTGCCAGCAGTCCTAGGGGACGCAATCAGCCCCAGCATTTT.

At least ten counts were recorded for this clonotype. The CDR3 DNA sequence: TGCGCCAGTTATTCTAGCGGGAGCTGGAATGAGCAGTTCTTC. This codes for CASYSSGSWNEQFF. This chain uses TRBV5-1 with TRBJ2-1; 10 nucleotides align to TRBD2. CDR3 length: 14 amino acids. The germline V gene has CDR1 SGHRS and CDR2 YFSETQ. J was trimmed by 7 bases and V by 8 bases; bases with no gene match: 9.

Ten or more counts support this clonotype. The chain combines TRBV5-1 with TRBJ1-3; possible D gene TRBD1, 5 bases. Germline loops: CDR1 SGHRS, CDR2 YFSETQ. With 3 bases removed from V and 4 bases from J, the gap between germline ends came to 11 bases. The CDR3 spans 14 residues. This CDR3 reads CASSSGDPGNTIYF. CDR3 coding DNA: TGCGCCAGCAGCTCGGGGGATCCCGGAAACACCATATATTTT.

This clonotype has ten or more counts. The DNA of the CDR3 is TGTGCCAGCAGTTCCCGGGCCGGGGGAAACATTCAGTACTTC. Translated: CASSSRAGGNIQYF. This chain joins TRBV27 and TRBJ2-4, with a tentative D call TRBD2 (6 bases). CDR1 MNHEY and CDR2 SMNVEV come from the germline V gene (reference sequence). The CDR3 spans 14 residues. Trimming removed 4 bases from V and 6 bases from J, with 13 bases in between.

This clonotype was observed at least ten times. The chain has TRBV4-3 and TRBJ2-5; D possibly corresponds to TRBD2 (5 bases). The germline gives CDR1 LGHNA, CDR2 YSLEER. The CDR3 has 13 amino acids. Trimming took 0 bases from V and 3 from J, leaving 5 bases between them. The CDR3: CASSQDSEETQYF. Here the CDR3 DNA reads TGCGCCAGCAGCCAAGATAGCGAAGAGACCCAGTACTTC.

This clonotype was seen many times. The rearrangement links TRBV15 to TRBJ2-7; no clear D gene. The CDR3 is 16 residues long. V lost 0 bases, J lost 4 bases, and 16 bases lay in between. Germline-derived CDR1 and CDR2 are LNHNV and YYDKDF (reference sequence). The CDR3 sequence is CATSRDITRVLYEQYF. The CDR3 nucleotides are TGTGCCACCAGCAGAGATATTACCCGAGTCCTTTACGAGCAGTACTTC.

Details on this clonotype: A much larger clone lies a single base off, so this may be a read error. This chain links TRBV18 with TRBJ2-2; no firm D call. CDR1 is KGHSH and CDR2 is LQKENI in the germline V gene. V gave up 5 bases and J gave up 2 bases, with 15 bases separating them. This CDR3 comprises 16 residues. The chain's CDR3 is CASSSSITSNTGELFF. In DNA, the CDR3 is TGTGCCAGCTCATCATCAATCACAAGCAACACCGGGGAGCTGTTTTTT.

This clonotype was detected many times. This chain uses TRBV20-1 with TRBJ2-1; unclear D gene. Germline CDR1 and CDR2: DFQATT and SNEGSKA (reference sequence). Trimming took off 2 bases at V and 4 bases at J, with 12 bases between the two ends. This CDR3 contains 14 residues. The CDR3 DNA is TGCAGTGCTAGACCCGGGTCGGGTTACAATGAGCAGTTCTTC. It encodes CSARPGSGYNEQFF.

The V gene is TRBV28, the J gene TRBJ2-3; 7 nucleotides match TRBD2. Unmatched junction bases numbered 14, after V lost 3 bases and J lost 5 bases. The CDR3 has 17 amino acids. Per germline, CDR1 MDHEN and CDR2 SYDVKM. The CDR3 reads CASSFGPPGRGEDTQYF. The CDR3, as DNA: TGTGCCAGCAGTTTTGGGCCCCCGGGACGGGGGGAAGATACGCAGTATTTT.

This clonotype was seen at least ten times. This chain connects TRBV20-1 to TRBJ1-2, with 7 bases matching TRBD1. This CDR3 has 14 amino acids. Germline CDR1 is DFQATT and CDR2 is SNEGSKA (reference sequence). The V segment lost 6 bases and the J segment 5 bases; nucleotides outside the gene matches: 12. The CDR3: CSATSGTDFYGYTF. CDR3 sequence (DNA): TGCAGTGCAACCTCCGGGACAGATTTTTATGGCTACACCTTC.

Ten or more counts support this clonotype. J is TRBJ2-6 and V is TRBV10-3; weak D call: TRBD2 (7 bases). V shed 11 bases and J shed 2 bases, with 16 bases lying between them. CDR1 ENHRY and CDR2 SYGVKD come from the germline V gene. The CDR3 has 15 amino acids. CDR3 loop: CASGRGAPGANVLTF. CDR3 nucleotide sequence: TGTGCCTCAGGTCGGGGGGCCCCTGGGGCCAACGTCCTGACTTTC.

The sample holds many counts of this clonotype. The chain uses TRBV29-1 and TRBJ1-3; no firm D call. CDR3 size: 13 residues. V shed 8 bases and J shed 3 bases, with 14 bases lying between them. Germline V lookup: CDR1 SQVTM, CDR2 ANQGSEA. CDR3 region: CSTPGSGGNTIYF. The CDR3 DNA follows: TGCAGCACCCCGGGCTCGGGTGGAAACACCATATATTTT.

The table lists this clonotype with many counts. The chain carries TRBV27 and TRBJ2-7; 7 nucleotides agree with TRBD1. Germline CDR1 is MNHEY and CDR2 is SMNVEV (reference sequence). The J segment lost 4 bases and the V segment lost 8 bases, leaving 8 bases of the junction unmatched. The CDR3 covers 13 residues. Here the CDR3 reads CASLLGQPYEQYF. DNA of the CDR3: TGTGCCAGCTTATTGGGACAGCCTTACGAGCAGTACTTC.

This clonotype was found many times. The CDR3 loop is CASSLHRGWTEAFF. DNA of the CDR3: TGTGCCAGCAGCTTACACAGGGGATGGACTGAAGCTTTCTTT. The chain employs TRBV7-3 and TRBJ1-1; 7 bases line up with TRBD1. The CDR3 loop spans 14 amino acids. Per the germline V gene, CDR1 is SGHTA and CDR2 is FQGTGA. Trimming at V came to 2 bases and at J to 5 bases, leaving 5 bases not matched to a gene.

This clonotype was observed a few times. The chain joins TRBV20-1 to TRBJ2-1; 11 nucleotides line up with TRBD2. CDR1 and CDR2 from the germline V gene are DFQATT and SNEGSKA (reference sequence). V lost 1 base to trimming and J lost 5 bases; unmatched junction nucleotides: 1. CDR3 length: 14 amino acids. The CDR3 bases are TGCAGTGCTAGAGTAGCGGGGGGGGACAATGAGCAGTTCTTC. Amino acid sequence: CSARVAGGDNEQFF.